Here is one TCR beta chain with its context. TCRdb called the 5' RACE reads again in MiXCR, with one record for every CDR3 protein. The sample has about 56,000 distinct CDR3 sequences, over 13% seen once; the top ten hold approximately 4%. This record belongs to a study of early T cells in non-severe SARS-CoV-2 infection. The wider study: Sequencing of bulk RNA from unsorted whole blood was done, without chain pairing.

The input for sequencing was whole blood, taken at baseline. This receptor was obtained from an adult who was a healthcare worker with PCR-confirmed SARS-CoV-2 infection or an uninfected control (not recorded which).

The CDR3 here is CASSSLGSPLHF. The CDR3 DNA sequence: TGTGCCAGCAGCTCCCTGGGTTCACCCCTCCACTTT. The rearrangement links TRBV11-2 to TRBJ1-6; D call uncertain. This CDR3 comprises 12 residues. The V and J ends lost 4 bases and 9 bases respectively, with 7 bases between them. Germline V gene lookup returns CDR1 SGHAT and CDR2 FQNNGV.